The 29 T cell receptor beta chains below were found in one sample sequenced in a study of T cell responses to AZD1222 COVID-19 vaccine. Produced via immunoSEQ multiplex PCR; TCRdb's table is partial and in-frame only. The data show 150,000 or so clones, roughly 90% seen once. The specimen was peripheral blood, collected on day 0 of AZD1222 vaccination. These receptors were collected from an adult in good health.

The chain is built from TRBV6-6 and TRBJ1-3; no reliable D call. This CDR3 is built from 15 residues. Per germline, CDR1 MNHNY and CDR2 SVGAGI (reference sequence). The V and J ends lost 5 bases and 2 bases respectively, with 13 bases between them. The CDR3 nucleotides are TGTGCCAGCAGTCACGTTGGGATTACTGGAAACACCATATATTTT. As protein: CASSHVGITGNTIYF.

The V gene is TRBV14, the J gene TRBJ2-1; D possibly uses TRBD1 or TRBD2 (6 bases each). The germline V gene encodes CDR1 SGHDN and CDR2 FVKESK. Trimming took 0 bases from V and 4 from J, leaving 16 bases between them. The CDR3 has 17 residues. The CDR3 reads CASSQEVGGLQYNEQFF. The CDR3 DNA is TGTGCCAGCAGCCAAGAGGTAGGGGGACTTCAATACAATGAGCAGTTCTTC.

V gene TRBV10-3 combines with J gene TRBJ1-4, with 8 bases matching TRBD1. Germline V gives CDR1 ENHRY, CDR2 SYGVKD. After removal of 4 bases from V and 8 bases from J, the junction contained 9 bases not matched to a gene. CDR3 size: 15 residues. The CDR3 nucleotides are TGTGCCATCAGTGGGCAGGGGGCGCTTGGCGAAAAACTGTTTTTT. It is translated as CAISGQGALGEKLFF.

The chain has TRBV4-3 and TRBJ2-3; 7 nucleotides align to TRBD1. The V and J ends lost 1 base and 0 bases, in that order; junction bases with no gene match: 1. CDR3 length: 15 amino acids. Germline loops: CDR1 LGHNA, CDR2 YSLEER. Here the CDR3 reads CASSQGQGSTDTQYF. The CDR3 DNA reads TGCGCCAGCAGCCAAGGACAGGGAAGCACAGATACGCAGTATTTT.

The DNA for the CDR3 is TGTGCCAGTGTGGGGTGGAAGAGTAATGAGCAGTTCTTC. Translated, it gives CASVGWKSNEQFF. The chain is built from TRBV19 and TRBJ2-1; D remains ambiguous. V lost 8 bases to trimming and J lost 7 bases, with 15 bases between them. The CDR3 is 13 residues long. Germline CDR1 is LNHDA and CDR2 is SQIVND (reference sequence).

The CDR3 region has the DNA TGTGCCAGCAGCTTTCTGCGGGGGAGTACCTACGAGCAGTACTTC. This sequence encodes CASSFLRGSTYEQYF. V and J are TRBV11-2 and TRBJ2-7; TRBD2 matches 7 bases. Trimming removed 3 bases from V and 2 bases from J; junction bases left unmatched: 7. Germline loops: CDR1 SGHAT, CDR2 FQNNGV. The CDR3 spans 15 residues.

The chain uses TRBV15 and TRBJ1-6, with D uncertain. V shed 3 bases and J shed 7 bases, with 4 bases lying between them. Germline V lookup: CDR1 LNHNV, CDR2 YYDKDF (reference sequence). There are 12 residues in the CDR3. The chain's CDR3 is CATSRMNSPLHF. The CDR3 DNA is TGTGCCACCAGCAGGATGAATTCACCCCTCCACTTT.

This clone was seen more than once but under ten times. The chain links TRBV7-2 to TRBJ2-3; TRBD2 matches 9 bases. J was trimmed by 0 bases and V by 5 bases; bases with no gene match: 3. Germline V CDR1 and CDR2: SGHTA, FQGNSA. The CDR3 loop spans 15 amino acids. The CDR3: CASSVSGGSTDTQYF. CDR3 bases: TGTGCCAGCAGCGTAAGCGGGGGGAGCACAGATACGCAGTATTTT.

The genes are TRBV18 and TRBJ1-2, with D perhaps matching TRBD1 (5 bases). CDR1 KGHSH and CDR2 LQKENI come from the germline V gene. The CDR3 runs to 13 residues. With 6 bases removed from V and 1 base from J, the gap between germline ends came to 9 bases. In DNA form, the CDR3 reads TGTGCCAGCTCCGGGGGAGTTAACTATGGCTACACCTTC. Translated, it gives CASSGGVNYGYTF.

V usage is TRBV29-1 and J usage is TRBJ1-1, with D unclear. The CDR3 is 14 amino acids. Germline V CDR1 and CDR2: SQVTM, ANQGSEA. Between the trimmed V and J ends, which lost 3 bases and 4 bases, there was a span of 15 bases. CDR3 in DNA: TGCAGCGTTGAGGTAGAGGATTTGGGCACTGAAGCTTTCTTT. Translation gives CSVEVEDLGTEAFF. The whole variable domain, remainder taken from reference TRBV29-1 and TRBJ1-1, is SAVISQKPSRDICQRGTSLTIQCQVDSQVTMMFWYRQQPGQSLTLIATANQGSEATYESGFVIDKFPISRPNLTFSTLTVSNMSPEDSSIYLCSVEVEDLGTEAFFGQGTRLTVV.

The count of this clone is one. The rearrangement joins TRBV12-3 or TRBV12-4 to TRBJ2-1; 8 bases match TRBD2. Unmatched junction bases numbered 6, after V lost 3 bases and J lost 11 bases. The CDR3 loop spans 13 amino acids. CDR3 protein: CASSLDRLAKQFF. The DNA for the CDR3 is TGTGCCAGCAGTTTGGATCGACTAGCGAAGCAGTTCTTC.

J is TRBJ2-1 and V is TRBV7-9; D remains ambiguous. The V end was cut by 6 bases, the J end by 4 bases, with 13 bases between. This CDR3 region has 14 residues. Germline lookup yields CDR1 SEHNR and CDR2 FQNEAQ (reference sequence). CDR3 in amino acids: CASRDPKAYNEQFF. DNA of the CDR3: TGTGCCAGCAGAGATCCAAAAGCGTACAATGAGCAGTTCTTC.

The chain couples TRBV19 to TRBJ1-1; D is unclear. Germline V gene data show CDR1 as LNHDA and CDR2 as SQIVND (reference sequence). CDR3 size: 13 residues. V gave up 7 bases and J gave up 0 bases, with 9 bases separating them. This CDR3 is CASTTNMNTEAFF. The CDR3 DNA reads TGTGCCAGTACCACGAACATGAACACTGAAGCTTTCTTT.

The chain employs TRBV27 and TRBJ2-5, with 7 bases aligning to TRBD2. Germline V gives CDR1 MNHEY, CDR2 SMNVEV (reference sequence). The length of the CDR3 is 13 residues. V shed 5 bases and J 7 bases; nucleotides not matched to a gene: 7. The CDR3 here is CASSLGGIGTQYF. CDR3 coding DNA: TGTGCCAGCAGTCTGGGAGGGATCGGGACCCAGTACTTC.

V and J are TRBV5-1 and TRBJ2-7; possibly TRBD1 for D (5 bases). V lost 7 bases and J 0 bases, leaving 17 bases between the germline ends. CDR3 size: 15 residues. Per germline, CDR1 SGHRS and CDR2 YFSETQ. The CDR3, as DNA: TGCGCCAGCCGTCACGAGTGGGGCCTCTCCTACGAGCAGTACTTC. It codes for CASRHEWGLSYEQYF.

This chain's CDR3 is CASSLAPKGGYTF. DNA for the CDR3: TGTGCCAGCAGTTTGGCCCCTAAGGGTGGCTACACCTTC. This chain connects TRBV27 to TRBJ1-2, with D unresolved. Germline V gives CDR1 MNHEY, CDR2 SMNVEV (reference sequence). Deletions cut 3 bases from V and 7 bases from J, with 12 bases between. The CDR3 totals 13 residues.

The DNA for the CDR3 is TGTGCCAGCCCCAGCAACGGGGAAGGAAACACTGAAGCTTTCTTT. It translates to CASPSNGEGNTEAFF. The chain links TRBV3-1 (or the pseudogene TRBV3-2) to TRBJ1-1, with D unresolved. V was trimmed by 8 bases and J by 2 bases, leaving 18 bases between them. Germline V CDR1 and CDR2: LGHDT, YNNKEL (reference sequence). CDR3 size: 15 residues.

This clone was detected once. The chain combines TRBV7-5 with TRBJ1-2. TRBV7-5 is described as a pseudogene. The CDR3 contains 12 residues. The CDR3 DNA sequence: TGTGCCAGAAACCGGGAGAGCTATGGCTACACCTTC. It is translated as CARNRESYGYTF.

This chain uses TRBV9 with TRBJ1-3; 10 bases match TRBD1. The germline CDR1 and CDR2 sequences are SGDLS and YYNGEE. The length of the CDR3 is 15 residues. Trimming cost V 1 base and J 4 bases; bases outside gene matches: 2. In DNA form, the CDR3 reads TGTGCCAGCAGCGTACTGACAGGGGGCGGAAACACCATATATTTT. Translation gives CASSVLTGGGNTIYF.

This chain connects TRBV7-8 to TRBJ2-3, with D perhaps TRBD1 (6 bases). Germline V gene data show CDR1 as SGHVS and CDR2 as FQNEAQ. Trimming cost V 1 base and J 0 bases, with 17 bases left between them. This CDR3 has 18 residues. In nucleotides, the CDR3 is TGTGCCAGCAGCTTAGAGGCCTCAGGGGATTCAAGCACAGATACGCAGTATTTT. Residues: CASSLEASGDSSTDTQYF.

The chain joins TRBV28 to TRBJ1-2; D might be TRBD1 (6 bases). Between the trimmed V and J ends, which lost 5 bases and 0 bases, there was a span of 13 bases. The CDR3 runs to 15 residues. Germline lookup yields CDR1 MDHEN and CDR2 SYDVKM. In nucleotides, the CDR3 is TGTGCCAGCAGTCCTACAGGGCGTACTAACTATGGCTACACCTTC. Translation: CASSPTGRTNYGYTF.

In this sample, this clone turned up once. The rearrangement links TRBV24-1 to TRBJ2-2, with 7 bases identical to TRBD2. V was pared by 0 bases and J by 7 bases, with 7 bases of the junction left unmatched. In germline, CDR1 is KGHDR, CDR2 SFDVKD. The CDR3 has 16 amino acids. CDR3 DNA sequence: TGTGCCACCAGTGATTTGCCGGGCTCGGGGGGCGGGGAGCTGTTTTTT. It codes for CATSDLPGSGGGELFF.

The rearrangement uses TRBV7-8 and TRBJ1-1, with TRBD1 as a possible D gene (6 bases). Germline values: CDR1 SGHVS, CDR2 FQNEAQ. V lost 1 base, J lost 0 bases, and 6 bases lay in between. The CDR3 is 14 amino acids. The CDR3 region is CASSLEGVNTEAFF. The DNA for the CDR3 is TGTGCCAGCAGCTTAGAGGGGGTGAACACTGAAGCTTTCTTT.

CDR3 sequence (DNA): TGCGCCAGCAGCCAAGAAAGCTCTGGGGCCAACGTCCTGACTTTC. Amino acids: CASSQESSGANVLTF. The chain carries TRBV4-3 and TRBJ2-6, with unresolved D. Germline CDR1 LGHNA, CDR2 YSLEER. The V end was cut by 0 bases, the J end by 0 bases, with 3 bases between. CDR3 length: 15 residues.

V and J are TRBV6-5 and TRBJ1-1; D ambiguous. The V end lost 0 bases, the J end lost 0 bases, and 5 bases lay between the germline ends. CDR1 and CDR2 (germline): MNHEY, SVGAGI. The CDR3 length is 14 residues. CDR3 bases: TGTGCCAGCAGTTACTCGCAGATGAACACTGAAGCTTTCTTT. This translates into CASSYSQMNTEAFF.

The J gene is TRBJ1-5, the V gene TRBV28, with D perhaps TRBD1 (5 bases). The CDR3 extends over 18 amino acids. V was pared by 4 bases and J by 1 base, with 20 bases between. Germline assignment: CDR1 MDHEN and CDR2 SYDVKM. CDR3 amino acids: CASSSPRPGGGSNQPQHF. In DNA form, the CDR3 reads TGTGCCAGCAGTTCCCCCCGACCGGGCGGGGGGAGCAATCAGCCCCAGCATTTT.

The chain recombines TRBV4-2 with TRBJ1-1; D unclear. CDR3 size: 15 residues. Trimming took off 0 bases at V and 4 bases at J, with 12 bases between the two ends. Germline V CDR1 and CDR2: LGHNA, YNFKEQ. CDR3 amino acids: CASSQDSRTATEAFF. The CDR3 nucleotides read TGTGCCAGCAGCCAAGATTCCCGTACCGCCACTGAAGCTTTCTTT.

The gene calls are TRBV5-5 and TRBJ2-7, with D perhaps given as TRBD1 or TRBD2 (6 bases each). V dropped 5 bases and J dropped 2 bases, with 17 bases sitting between them. CDR1 and CDR2 from the germline V gene are SGHKS and YYEKEE (reference sequence). The CDR3 is made up of 15 amino acids. CDR3 coding DNA: TGTGCCAGCAGTCGAGGGGGGACCTCAACCTACGAGCAGTACTTC. It codes for CASSRGGTSTYEQYF.

The chain is built from TRBV7-2 and TRBJ2-1; 8 bases are a match to TRBD1. The V and J ends lost 5 bases and 2 bases, in that order; junction bases with no gene match: 5. The CDR3 totals 15 residues. Germline lookup yields CDR1 SGHTA and CDR2 FQGNSA. CDR3 coding DNA: TGTGCCAGCAGCCCGGACAGGGCCGCCTACAATGAGCAGTTCTTC. It is translated as CASSPDRAAYNEQFF.